The text below deals with one T cell receptor beta chain. The data were obtained in a study of T-cell reconstitution after alpha-beta-depleted transplantation in children. A TCRbeta library incorporating unique molecular identifiers was prepared. TCRdb recomputed calls from the PCR reads with MiXCR, one row per CDR3 protein. The repertoire holds about 360,000 distinct CDR3 sequences, with about 14% as singletons. The source material was PBMCs, sampled from the stem cell graft. The receptor's source is a human donor who donated a stem cell graft to a child with Fanconi anemia.

The CDR3 is CASSEGLDEQFF. CDR3 nucleotides: TGTGCCAGCAGTGAGGGTCTGGATGAGCAGTTCTTC. The rearrangement uses TRBV25-1 and TRBJ2-1; unclear D gene. The length of the CDR3 is 12 residues. V was cut by 3 bases and J by 8 bases, with 8 bases left in between. Germline-derived CDR1 and CDR2 are MGHDK and SYGVNS.